This TCR beta chain was sequenced during a study of PD-1 blockade in classical Hodgkin lymphoma (dated by TCRdb to 2019 to 2021). General notes on the study: Nivolumab dosing was 3 mg/kg intravenously every 2 weeks, continuing until either disease progression or unacceptable toxicity. To define a peripheral blood immune signature of response to PD-1 blockade in classical Hodgkin lymphoma, the study combined TCR beta sequencing with CyTOF.

For this clone: Its antigen specificity is not known. Base qualities are not recorded, but no much larger clone differs from it by a single base.

The Qiagen DNeasy kit was used to extract genomic DNA both from unsorted PBMCs and from the negatively selected CD4+ and CD8+ fractions. Amplification of TCR beta CDR3 regions was done by immunoSEQ multiplex PCR with primers that anneal to V and J segments. A synthetic immune receptor repertoire was used to minimize amplification bias, and any remaining bias was removed computationally after sequencing. In the original analysis: Repertoire diversity was quantified as the Shannon entropy index using custom Python scripts. The unsorted, CD4+ and CD8+ repertoires were each analyzed separately, with the exception of combined analyses, where CD4+ and CD8+ sequences were merged in silico. Clonal expansion was defined as a frequency increase of at least 2-fold after treatment compared with C1D1, and clones undetected at baseline were assigned a pseudocount of 0.5. Singleton clones were defined as clones with 0 or 1 copy at C1D1, and non-singleton clones were defined as clones with 2 or more copies. By matching protein sequences in sorted samples from the same patient, clones expanded in unsorted samples were annotated as CD4+, CD8+ or unknown. Wilcoxon tests on paired samples were used to test changes in diversity from C1D1 to C4D1. This immuneACCESS table, as held by TCRdb, lists in-frame sequences with V and J called but not all clones. Of the missing ones, under half trace to an unresolved V gene in checked studies; the others have no known cause. Clonal size and the V and J genes are those of that table, whereas D and trimming came from the DNA. The sample profile shows tens of thousands of clones; approximately 89% of them were found once. The ten largest make up more than 2% of the sample.

Study-level results and caveats: Among trial patients, those achieving complete response had baseline diversity similar to that of newly diagnosed patients, while diversity was significantly lower in partial responders and progressors. A significant rise by C4D1 was seen in CD4+ but not CD8+ TCR diversity (p=0.0027 vs p=0.16), with the rise being most apparent in complete responders (p=0.02). Lower diversity was observed in patients in whom nivolumab was started less than 1 year after ASCT, and these patients were excluded from later analyses so that confounding by immune reconstitution would be avoided. The study covered only a single clinical trial cohort, and the causes of the repertoire differences, possibly disease activity or prior therapy, were still not defined. Baseline TCR diversity was reported to be lower in newly diagnosed patients than in healthy donors, and even lower in relapsed/refractory patients.

The intended sense of this specimen's time point label: cycle 4 day 1 (C4D1), after 5 to 7 weeks of nivolumab. All trial patients had relapsed after autologous stem cell transplantation, with cohorts A, B and C differing in prior brentuximab vedotin exposure. Using a Miltenyi CD4+ T cell isolation kit, CD4+ T cells were purified from thawed PBMCs through magnetic negative selection. A total of approximately 51 patients with relapsed/refractory classical Hodgkin lymphoma made up the trial cohort, and each patient's best overall response was complete response, partial response or progressive disease. In the multi-cohort phase II CheckMate 205 trial, trial patients received single-agent nivolumab. Best overall response was determined by an independent review committee according to the 2007 International Working Group response criteria. Trial PBMCs were collected immediately before nivolumab initiation (C1D1) and during therapy at cycle 2 day 1 and cycle 4 day 1. Peripheral blood was collected in 8 mL Vacutainer Cell Preparation Tubes, from which PBMCs were isolated by centrifugation and then cryopreserved. Purified CD4+ and CD8+ fractions were generated only in cases for which an additional PBMC sample was available. On LS columns in a quadroMACS separator, the magnetically labelled cells were depleted, and the flow-through was collected as the purified fraction.

The TCR comes from a human donor with classical Hodgkin lymphoma. The material sequenced was CD4+ T cells from blood, taken before the fourth cycle of nivolumab.

CDR3 reads: CASSLRGYEAFF. Read as DNA, the sequence is TGTGCCAGCAGTTTGAGGGGTTATGAAGCTTTCTTT. Rearrangement joined TRBV28 to TRBJ1-1; a tentative D match to TRBD1 spans 5 bases. Reading the germline V gene gives CDR1 MDHEN and CDR2 SYDVKM. The trim is 3 bases for V and 7 bases for J, with a gap of 9 bases between the germline ends. Inclusive of the bounding cysteine and phenylalanine, the CDR3 is 12 residues long. Of all the DNA, just the CDR3 is kept, 36 bases in frame from base 1.